The rows below give T cell receptor beta chains drawn from one sample of a study of cytomegalovirus exposure and HLA in healthy donors. The data were produced by immunoSEQ multiplex PCR, yet TCRdb's version contains in-frame clones alone and is incomplete. The sample yields some 320,000 clones, roughly 87% seen once. The sequenced material came from PBMCs. These receptors were collected from a woman aged 25 to 39 in good health and CMV-seropositive. The CDR3 runs from the conserved cysteine through the conserved F or W. The D gene is left open where the match is weak. Expanded clones get a size class; other rows say once, few or many, or leave the size out.

cdr3_length: 15; v_call: TRBV9; j_call: TRBJ2-1; d_call: .; clone_size: once; cdr3_nt: TGTGCCAGCAGCGTAGTGGGGGAGTACCACAATGAGCAGTTCTTC; cdr3_aa: CASSVVGEYHNEQFF
cdr3_length: 13; v_call: TRBV6-5; j_call: TRBJ2-3; d_call: TRBD2; clone_size: .; cdr3_nt: TGTGCCAGCGCGAAGCGGGAGACAGATACGCAGTATTTT; cdr3_aa: CASAKRETDTQYF
cdr3_length: 17; v_call: TRBV27; j_call: TRBJ2-1; d_call: TRBD2; clone_size: .; cdr3_nt: TGTGCCAGCAGTTCCCAGCGGGAGGGCCTCTCCTACAATGAGCAGTTCTTC; cdr3_aa: CASSSQREGLSYNEQFF
cdr3_length: 14; v_call: TRBV7-2; j_call: TRBJ1-2; d_call: .; clone_size: .; cdr3_nt: TGTGCCAGCAGCTTAGTTTCTTCAGTCGGCGGCTACACCTTC; cdr3_aa: CASSLVSSVGGYTF
cdr3_length: 17; v_call: TRBV29-1; j_call: TRBJ2-2; d_call: .; clone_size: .; cdr3_nt: TGCAGCGTGAAAGTGTCGGGACGGGTCGGAAGCACCGGGGAGCTGTTTTTT; cdr3_aa: CSVKVSGRVGSTGELFF
cdr3_length: 14; v_call: TRBV15; j_call: TRBJ2-5; d_call: TRBD2; clone_size: .; cdr3_nt: TGTGCCACCAGCAGTCGGGGGGGCCAAGAGACCCAGTACTTC; cdr3_aa: CATSSRGGQETQYF
cdr3_length: 14; v_call: TRBV5-1; j_call: TRBJ2-7; d_call: TRBD2; clone_size: .; cdr3_nt: TGCGCCAGCAGCTCGACTAGCCAATTTTACGAGCAGTACTTC; cdr3_aa: CASSSTSQFYEQYF
cdr3_length: 14; v_call: TRBV2; j_call: TRBJ1-6; d_call: .; clone_size: .; cdr3_nt: TGTGCCAGCAGTGAGATGACCTATAATTCACCCCTCCACTTT; cdr3_aa: CASSEMTYNSPLHF
cdr3_length: 15; v_call: TRBV28; j_call: TRBJ2-7; d_call: .; clone_size: .; cdr3_nt: TGTGCCAGCAGCCCAAGGGGCCTAGGATCCTACGAGCAGTACTTC; cdr3_aa: CASSPRGLGSYEQYF
cdr3_length: 13; v_call: TRBV6-5; j_call: TRBJ2-2; d_call: .; clone_size: .; cdr3_nt: TGTGCCAGCAGTTACATCCTCACCGGGGAGCTGTTTTTT; cdr3_aa: CASSYILTGELFF
cdr3_length: 15; v_call: TRBV6-1; j_call: TRBJ1-2; d_call: .; clone_size: .; cdr3_nt: TGTGCCAGCAGTGACCTCCAATTAGTAAACTATGGCTACACCTTC; cdr3_aa: CASSDLQLVNYGYTF
cdr3_length: 16; v_call: TRBV11-1; j_call: TRBJ1-1; d_call: .; clone_size: .; cdr3_nt: TGTGCCAGCAGCTTTTCATCCCCAGGAATAAACACTGAAGCTTTCTTT; cdr3_aa: CASSFSSPGINTEAFF
cdr3_length: 14; v_call: TRBV4-3; j_call: TRBJ1-4; d_call: TRBD1; clone_size: .; cdr3_nt: TGCGCCAGCAGCTTCGGACAGGGCAATGAAAAACTGTTTTTT; cdr3_aa: CASSFGQGNEKLFF
cdr3_length: 14; v_call: TRBV5-4; j_call: TRBJ2-7; d_call: .; clone_size: .; cdr3_nt: TGTGCCAGCAGCTTGGGACAGGGGAGGGGCGAGCAGTACTTC; cdr3_aa: CASSLGQGRGEQYF
cdr3_length: 16; v_call: TRBV27; j_call: TRBJ2-3; d_call: .; clone_size: .; cdr3_nt: TGTGCCAGCCAGCGGGACCAGGGGGTTGGCACAGATACGCAGTATTTT; cdr3_aa: CASQRDQGVGTDTQYF
cdr3_length: 14; v_call: TRBV30; j_call: TRBJ2-1; d_call: .; clone_size: .; cdr3_nt: TGTGCCTGGAGTCGGGGTTTCGATTACAATGAGCAGTTCTTC; cdr3_aa: CAWSRGFDYNEQFF
cdr3_length: 17; v_call: TRBV7-9; j_call: TRBJ2-2; d_call: TRBD1; clone_size: .; cdr3_nt: TGTGCCAGCAGATTCGGACAGGGAATTGTGTACACCGGGGAGCTGTTTTTT; cdr3_aa: CASRFGQGIVYTGELFF
cdr3_length: 14; v_call: TRBV27; j_call: TRBJ2-1; d_call: .; clone_size: once; cdr3_nt: TGTGCCAGCAGTCTGGGACTGGTCGGTAATGAGCAGTTCTTC; cdr3_aa: CASSLGLVGNEQFF
cdr3_length: 13; v_call: TRBV10-3; j_call: TRBJ2-7; d_call: .; clone_size: .; cdr3_nt: TGTGCCATCAGTGTCGGACAGAACTACGAGCAGTACTTC; cdr3_aa: CAISVGQNYEQYF
cdr3_length: 13; v_call: TRBV28; j_call: TRBJ1-4; d_call: .; clone_size: once; cdr3_nt: TGTGCCAGCAGTTTATACGGGGGTGAAAAACTGTTTTTT; cdr3_aa: CASSLYGGEKLFF
cdr3_length: 18; v_call: TRBV19; j_call: TRBJ1-5; d_call: .; clone_size: .; cdr3_nt: TGTGCCAGTAGTACAAGGATCTCACTTTTAAGTAGCAATCAGCCCCAGCATTTT; cdr3_aa: CASSTRISLLSSNQPQHF
cdr3_length: 15; v_call: TRBV7-2; j_call: TRBJ2-7; d_call: .; clone_size: .; cdr3_nt: TGTGCCAGCAGCTTAGCGCATGGACAGCCGTACGAGCAGTACTTC; cdr3_aa: CASSLAHGQPYEQYF
cdr3_length: 15; v_call: TRBV9; j_call: TRBJ2-2; d_call: .; clone_size: .; cdr3_nt: TGTGCCAGCAGCGTAGGGGGGAGGAACACCGGGGAGCTGTTTTTT; cdr3_aa: CASSVGGRNTGELFF
cdr3_length: 15; v_call: TRBV28; j_call: TRBJ2-1; d_call: .; clone_size: .; cdr3_nt: TGTGCCAGCAGTGGCGGGCTGGAATTCGACAATGAGCAGTTCTTC; cdr3_aa: CASSGGLEFDNEQFF